This TCR beta chain is drawn from a study of molecular identifiers for immune sequencing clone quantification (dated by TCRdb to between 2017 and 2018). Broadly, across the study: For a replicate experiment, RNA from around 20,000 or 100,000 naive CD8 T cells was divided into five aliquots, of which four were sequenced. This methods study used CD8 T cells to benchmark TCR RNA copy counting and molecular-identifier clustering-based TCR repertoire sequencing (MIDCIRS).

Its CDR3 holds 16 amino acids, cysteine through phenylalanine. Here the CDR3 DNA is all that survives: 48 bases in frame from base 1. In the germline V gene, CDR1 corresponds to KGHSH and CDR2 to LQKENI. Compared with germline, V lacks 3 bases and J lacks 7 bases; bases without a gene match: 14. Paper-wide results and their limitations: Modeling indicated approximately 3.2 TCR RNA copies recovered per cell, compared with around 11 by digital PCR, which implies a capture efficiency of approximately 30%. When barcode sub-clustering was left out, chimeric consensus sequences inflated TCR diversity, with chimeras reaching as high as 47%. The sizes of highly expanded clones could end up underestimated when identical TCR molecules share a barcode. Spiked-in Jurkat TCR RNA equal to a single cell's worth was reported to be detectable even within 1,100,000 naive CD8 T cells. In CMV-specific effector cells, clones with more than 20 RNA copies contained over 97% of molecules, whereas in naive cells such clones contained under 1% of molecules. The naive libraries included spiked-in Jurkat TCR RNA (about 11 copies' worth), and this RNA is not part of the donor repertoire.

This clonotype was recorded at least ten times. Its binding antigen is unknown. Qualities for individual bases were not recorded, and no much larger clone is one base off. Libraries of naive CD8 T cells were built from anywhere between about 19,000 and 1,100,000 sorted cells, with 10%, 30% or 50% of the purified RNA used. Naive CD8 T cells were FACS-sorted as CD8+CD4-CCR7+CD45RA+ on a BD FACSAria II into RLT Plus buffer. Around 10 TCR copies' worth of Jurkat RNA were spiked into 20,000-1,000,000 naive CD8 T cell samples to test detection sensitivity. CD8 T cells were enriched using RosetteSep CD8+ T Cell Enrichment Cocktail and Ficoll-Paque, and the enriched cells then underwent ACK red cell lysis. The library came from PCR. Instrument used: Illumina HiSeq 4000. Bulk TCR libraries were generated as previously described, with the TCR primers listed in Table S5 used. Total RNA was purified with the Qiagen AllPrep DNA/RNA kit. Before analysis, reads from multiple sequencing runs of the same library were pooled. In the source study's methods: Reads were retained only if an exact TCR constant sequence was present, and the retained reads were trimmed to 150 nt and grouped according to their 12-nt molecular barcodes. Within each barcode group, reads were sub-clustered at a 15% Levenshtein threshold, and quality-weighted consensus sequences were built per RNA molecule. Non-functional sequences were filtered out, along with any lower-count sequence sitting one edit away from another sequence. Based on fitting two negative binomial distributions, any barcode sub-cluster with under 20% of the maximum read count was discarded. Starting from the raw public reads, TCRdb applied fastp trimming at Q25, assembled clones with MiXCR and retained in-frame beta chains. Every CDR3 protein is listed once, alongside the most common genes and DNA of its rows. These V and J calls originate from TCRdb's pipeline instead of the authors' own analysis. The sample data list about 640,000 distinct CDR3 sequences, and around 20% of these were observed just once. Jointly, the top ten make up roughly 0.9% of the sample.

Sequencing was carried out using naive CD8+ T cells from blood, with Jurkat cell RNA spiked in. What the cell subset or site label conveys for this sample: FACS-sorted CD8+CD4-CCR7+CD45RA+ naive T cells. The TCR originated in a human donor in good health. Some libraries in this study had Jurkat cell RNA spiked in. The sequence is built from TRBV18 and TRBJ1-1; the central 7 bases match TRBD1. The DNA reads as follows: TGTGCCAGCTCACCGGCCCCGCCCGGGACAGATTTTGAAGCTTTCTTT. This yields the protein CASSPAPPGTDFEAFF.